This is a list of T cell receptor beta chains from one sample in a study of tumor and adjacent non-tumor tissue in lung cancer. From the multiplex PCR reads, TCRdb called clonotypes with MiXCR, one entry per CDR3 protein. The table shows around 140,000 distinct CDR3 sequences, with approximately 64% occurring only once. The material sequenced was lung tumor tissue. Source of these receptors: a man aged 60-69 years with small cell lung cancer. Each CDR3 is given with its conserved first and last residue.

v_gene	j_gene	CDR3aa
TRBV11-2	TRBJ1-6	CASSLEGPDYSPFHF
TRBV20-1	TRBJ2-3	CSAIGRAEYTQYF
TRBV6-1	TRBJ1-6	CASSAETRAPPLHF
TRBV20-1	TRBJ2-2	CSARDVRPPLNTGELFF
TRBV11-2	TRBJ2-1	CASSFDRGQRLEQFF
TRBV5-4	TRBJ1-2	CASSLDGWYGYTF
TRBV11-1	TRBJ2-3	CASSVATGVAGADTQYF
TRBV20-1	TRBJ2-1	CSAPEKAGGSYNEQFF
TRBV20-1	TRBJ2-1	CSARFAGGSHNEQFF
TRBV7-9	TRBJ2-1	CASSLIDNEQFF
TRBV6-1	TRBJ1-5	CASAKDSLFYSNQPQHF
TRBV6-5	TRBJ2-5	CASRQPGALQETQYF
TRBV4-1	TRBJ1-4	CASSQCTVDNEKLFF
TRBV6-1	TRBJ2-3	CASSELSGRAGDTQYF
TRBV29-1	TRBJ1-1	CSVDKRYRGRTEAFF
TRBV29-1	TRBJ2-1	CSAGDNEQFF
TRBV11-3	TRBJ2-1	CASSPQAGSYNEQFF
TRBV20-1	TRBJ1-1	CSARAPRGLVNTEAFF
TRBV5-1	TRBJ2-1	CVSRGGTNSYNEQFF
TRBV6-6	TRBJ1-3	CARRPDGGSGNTIYF
TRBV5-4	TRBJ2-2	CASSFRLAGAGELFF
TRBV6-5	TRBJ1-2	CASSSTDRVESYTF
TRBV5-5	TRBJ2-3	CAGTLGPRGDTQYF
TRBV6-6	TRBJ2-7	CVSSILAASYEHYF
TRBV6-1	TRBJ2-1	CASSDWPLTNEQFF
TRBV20-1	TRBJ2-7	CSARVKGYEQYF
TRBV11-2	TRBJ2-1	CASSSGIEAEQIF
TRBV11-1	TRBJ2-7	CASSLMRGAYEQYF
TRBV12-3/TRBV12-4	TRBJ2-3	CASCLADTQYF
TRBV5-6	TRBJ2-3	CASSLDGSDTQYF
TRBV30	TRBJ2-2	CARGWETGGLFF
TRBV20-1	TRBJ1-1	CSARDPGQGNTEAFF
TRBV9	TRBJ2-1	CASHSGGNYNERFF
TRBV24-1	TRBJ2-7	CATSAKGTGVGGEQYF
TRBV7-2	TRBJ2-1	CTSSYRGAPSEQFF
TRBV20-1	TRBJ2-1	CSAKRQGLEQFF
TRBV6-1	TRBJ2-2	CASSAALAVTGELFF
TRBV4-2	TRBJ1-5	CASSQDRNQPQHF
TRBV29-1	TRBJ1-1	CSVLAVKNTEAFF
TRBV6-5	TRBJ2-2	CASTYLPLNTGELFF
TRBV6-1	TRBJ2-5	CASRRLAGGGETQYF
TRBV11-2	TRBJ2-4	CASSFAGVGGGNIQNF
TRBV10-3	TRBJ2-1	CPISPTGSSYNERFF
TRBV29-1	TRBJ2-2	CSVVGALAANTGELFF
TRBV11-2	TRBJ2-3	CASSLSLVGADTQYF
TRBV11-2	TRBJ2-5	CVSSSPPEETQYF
TRBV11-3	TRBJ1-1	CASRGASGTEAFF
TRBV20-1	TRBJ2-1	CSTTPGAGPTYNEQFF
TRBV11-1	TRBJ2-3	CASCPGLTDTQYF
TRBV11-3	TRBJ2-1	CASSSSSGHAEQFF
TRBV6-5	TRBJ2-2	CASRYLTSATGELFF
TRBV20-1	TRBJ2-7	CNAIDRTGNYEQYF
TRBV2	TRBJ2-1	CASRTSGSQVNEQFF
TRBV6-1	TRBJ2-2	CASLDGTSTGELFF
TRBV12-3/TRBV12-4	TRBJ2-5	CANSPTGGAMETQYF
TRBV20-1	TRBJ2-5	CSANEGGQETQYF
TRBV4-1	TRBJ2-7	CVSSPKGLPGLRSSYEQYF
TRBV5-1	TRBJ2-5	CASSSLAGTQETQYF